The 21 T cell receptor beta chains in this list originate from one sample, sequenced in a study of T cell clones after liver transplantation. Sequenced by immunoSEQ multiplex PCR; TCRdb stores in-frame clones only, minus some. The sample gives roughly 73,000 clones, 75% to 85% of which show up once; about 0.6% is in the top ten. The sequenced sample was CD4+ T cells from blood, obtained before liver transplant. Receptors originate from a human donor who received a liver transplant.

The rearrangement joins TRBV6-1 to TRBJ1-3; D uncertain. The germline gives CDR1 MNHNS, CDR2 SASEGT. The CDR3 runs 14 residues. The V end was cut by 7 bases, the J end by 0 bases, with 10 bases between. DNA of the CDR3: TGTGCCAGCACCCCTGAGCTCTCTGGAAACACCATATATTTT. This gives the protein CASTPELSGNTIYF.

The V call is TRBV27, the J call TRBJ2-1; TRBD2 matches 8 bases. The germline CDR1 and CDR2 sequences are MNHEY and SMNVEV (reference sequence). The CDR3 runs 16 residues. The V gene end was trimmed by 10 bases and the J gene end by 4 bases; junction bases not matched to a gene: 15. The CDR3: CATGGLSGKNYNEQFF. The CDR3 bases are TGTGCCACCGGGGGGCTTAGCGGGAAGAATTACAATGAGCAGTTCTTC.

This chain links TRBV10-1 with TRBJ1-1, with D possibly being TRBD1 (6 bases). The germline V gene encodes CDR1 WNHNN and CDR2 SYGVQD (reference sequence). Between the trimmed V and J ends, which lost 2 bases and 6 bases, there was a span of 13 bases. The CDR3 consists of 14 residues. The CDR3 here is CASSEAPRGAEAFF. The CDR3 DNA reads TGCGCCAGCAGTGAGGCCCCCAGGGGAGCTGAAGCTTTCTTT.

The chain links TRBV4-2 to TRBJ1-2, with D possibly TRBD1 on 5 matching bases. Trimming pared 1 base from V and 2 bases from J, leaving 11 bases between. The CDR3 runs to 15 residues. The germline V gene encodes CDR1 LGHNA and CDR2 YNFKEQ. Written as DNA, the CDR3 is TGTGCCAGCAGCCAAGCTCTGACAGAGAACTATGGCTACACCTTC. Translated: CASSQALTENYGYTF.

The chain uses TRBV29-1 and TRBJ2-3, with unresolved D. Germline loops: CDR1 SQVTM, CDR2 ANQGSEA. There are 14 residues in the CDR3. The germline V and J ends were trimmed by 1 base and 4 bases, with 12 bases remaining between them. The CDR3 loop reads CSVEVDAGADTQYF. The CDR3, as DNA: TGCAGCGTTGAAGTGGATGCCGGCGCAGATACGCAGTATTTT.

The chain recombines TRBV10-3 with TRBJ2-3, with 9 positions matching TRBD1. The CDR3 covers 16 residues. The germline gives CDR1 ENHRY, CDR2 SYGVKD. Trimming cost V 4 bases and J 2 bases; bases outside gene matches: 7. CDR3 bases: TGTGCCATCAGTGGGATTGGGACAGGGCTCACAGATACGCAGTATTTT. This translates into CAISGIGTGLTDTQYF.

V is TRBV2 and J is TRBJ1-5, with D possibly TRBD1 on 5 matching bases. Germline V gene lookup returns CDR1 SNHLY and CDR2 FYNNEI. The V and J ends lost 2 bases and 2 bases respectively, with 13 bases between them. This CDR3 comprises 16 residues. DNA of the CDR3: TGTGCCAGCAGTGAACATGGGGGGGTAGGCAATCAGCCCCAGCATTTT. Its translation is CASSEHGGVGNQPQHF.

V and J are TRBV5-4 and TRBJ2-5; TRBD1 agrees at 9 bases. The germline CDR1 and CDR2 sequences are SGHNT and YYREEE (reference sequence). The CDR3 runs to 16 residues. The V segment lost 4 bases and the J segment 5 bases; nucleotides outside the gene matches: 12. The CDR3 DNA sequence: TGTGCCAGCAGCCCTAATCCGGGACAGGGAGGGGAGACCCAGTACTTC. Translating it yields CASSPNPGQGGETQYF.

In this sample, this clone turned up a few times. The chain is built from TRBV23-1 and TRBJ1-2, with D possibly being TRBD1 (6 bases). TRBV23-1 is recorded as an ORF, its role being uncertain. V lost 3 bases and J lost 7, with 21 bases in between. The CDR3 runs 16 residues. CDR3 residues: CASSHHGRGALFGYTF. Written as DNA, the CDR3 is TGCGCCAGCAGTCACCACGGACGGGGGGCGTTGTTTGGCTACACCTTC.

This clone is a singleton in its sample. This CDR3 reads CASSLALGRGYQETQYF. CDR3 DNA: TGTGCCAGCAGCTTAGCGCTCGGCAGGGGGTACCAAGAGACCCAGTACTTC. V and J are TRBV7-9 and TRBJ2-5; 7 bases are a match to TRBD1. The germline V gene has CDR1 SEHNR and CDR2 FQNEAQ (reference sequence). The ends lost 0 bases at V and 0 bases at J; junction bases unmatched: 7. The CDR3 totals 17 residues.

The rearrangement joins TRBV10-3 to TRBJ1-5; 10 bases agree with TRBD1. Germline lookup yields CDR1 ENHRY and CDR2 SYGVKD. J gave up 4 bases and V 3 bases, and 3 bases lay outside the gene matches. CDR3 size: 15 residues. The CDR3 DNA reads as TGTGCCATCAGTGAAACGGGACAGGGGAATCAGCCCCAGCATTTT. This codes for CAISETGQGNQPQHF.

V gene TRBV19 combines with J gene TRBJ2-2; D is perhaps TRBD2 (7 bases). V was pared by 7 bases and J by 6 bases, with 21 bases between. CDR1 is LNHDA, CDR2 SQIVND, per germline (reference sequence). The CDR3 totals 16 residues. The CDR3 sequence: CASTPRAGAGAGELFF. CDR3 nucleotide sequence: TGTGCCAGTACCCCCCGGGCGGGGGCCGGTGCCGGGGAGCTGTTTTTT.

J is TRBJ1-2 and V is TRBV5-1; D possibly corresponds to TRBD1 (6 bases). The CDR3 totals 12 residues. Trimming stripped 3 bases from V and 8 bases from J, with 11 bases between. Germline V gene data show CDR1 as SGHRS and CDR2 as YFSETQ. In DNA form, the CDR3 reads TGCGCCAGCAGCTCCGGACAGTACGGCTACACCTTC. Protein product: CASSSGQYGYTF.

V gene TRBV28 combines with J gene TRBJ1-4; possible D gene TRBD1, 6 bases. The CDR3 totals 12 residues. V dropped 10 bases and J dropped 7 bases, with 13 bases sitting between them. Germline loops: CDR1 MDHEN, CDR2 SYDVKM. The CDR3 reads CATTGMGEKLFF. Written as DNA, the CDR3 is TGTGCCACAACAGGGATGGGTGAAAAACTGTTTTTT.

The chain has TRBV7-9 and TRBJ2-1; the D call may be TRBD1 or TRBD2 (5 bases each). CDR3 length: 14 residues. The germline gives CDR1 SEHNR, CDR2 FQNEAQ (reference sequence). Trimming removed 3 bases at V and 7 bases at J, with 13 bases between. Written as DNA, the CDR3 is TGTGCCAGCAGCTTTTGGGGGAGTACGAATGAGCAGTTCTTC. Protein sequence: CASSFWGSTNEQFF.

This chain uses TRBV25-1 with TRBJ2-1; 7 bases line up with TRBD2. The J segment lost 8 bases and the V segment lost 3 bases, leaving 7 bases of the junction unmatched. This CDR3 spans 14 amino acids. Germline CDR1 and CDR2: MGHDK and SYGVNS. The CDR3, as DNA: TGTGCCAGCAGTGACCCTTCAACTAGCGATGAGCAGTTCTTC. Its protein product is CASSDPSTSDEQFF.

As concerns this clone: Other nucleotide sequences in the sample specify the same CDR3. J is TRBJ1-5 and V is TRBV28; no definite D call. Between the trimmed V and J ends, which lost 6 bases and 4 bases, there was a span of 13 bases. This CDR3 contains 14 residues. Germline-derived CDR1 and CDR2 are MDHEN and SYDVKM. CDR3 DNA: TGTGCCAGCAGGCGAGGAGGGTTTAATCAGCCCCAGCATTTT. This encodes CASRRGGFNQPQHF.

This chain uses TRBV19 with TRBJ1-5; D is unclear. The CDR3 has 12 amino acids. Trimming shortened V by 6 bases and J by 3 bases, and 6 bases separated the two germline ends. Looked up from germline, CDR1 is LNHDA and CDR2 is SQIVND (reference sequence). The CDR3 loop is CASRTLNQPQHF. The CDR3 coding sequence is TGTGCCAGTAGGACCCTCAATCAGCCCCAGCATTTT.

V gene TRBV19 combines with J gene TRBJ2-3, with D possibly matching TRBD2 (6 bases). Trimming took off 8 bases at V and 2 bases at J, with 17 bases between the two ends. The CDR3 spans 15 residues. In germline, CDR1 is LNHDA, CDR2 SQIVND (reference sequence). The CDR3 coding sequence is TGTGCCAGTCGTCGAGGGGTAGCGGTCACAGATACGCAGTATTTT. This translates into CASRRGVAVTDTQYF. The entire variable domain, with the rest obtained from reference TRBV19 and TRBJ2-3, is as follows: DGGITQSPKYLFRKEGQNVTLSCEQNLNHDAMYWYRQDPGQGLRLIYYSQIVNDFQKGDIAEGYSVSREKKESFPLTVTSAQKNPTAFYLCASRRGVAVTDTQYFGPGTRLTVL.

This chain connects TRBV5-1 to TRBJ1-2; TRBD1 matches 10 bases. This CDR3 is built from 15 residues. J was trimmed by 4 bases and V by 3 bases; bases with no gene match: 6. In germline, CDR1 is SGHRS, CDR2 YFSETQ. The CDR3 DNA reads TGCGCCAGCAGCTCGGGGACAGGGGATTTCTATGGCTACACCTTC. Its translation: CASSSGTGDFYGYTF.

The chain recombines TRBV5-1 with TRBJ1-4, with D uncertain. The CDR3 consists of 14 residues. Germline CDR1 reads SGHRS; CDR2 reads YFSETQ. The germline V and J ends were trimmed by 0 bases and 5 bases, with 8 bases remaining between them. CDR3: CASSLVPGNEKLFF. CDR3 nucleotide sequence: TGCGCCAGCAGCTTGGTACCCGGGAATGAAAAACTGTTTTTT.